This T cell receptor beta chain was captured in a study of blood T cell repertoires in COVID-19. Study context: Both acute and convalescent COVID-19 samples were obtained from the United States, Italy and Spain.

Categorization into cohorts depended on clinical history that participants reported. Sequencing used immunoSEQ multiplex PCR; TCRdb keeps in-frame clones, though not all of them. The repertoire holds fewer than 350,000 clones, with roughly 90% as singletons. Trimming stripped 0 bases from V and 10 bases from J, with 11 bases between. Germline V CDR1 and CDR2: SGHRS, YFSETQ. The CDR3 consists of 14 residues. The rearrangement uses TRBV5-1 and TRBJ1-6; perhaps TRBD1 as D (6 bases). This sequence originates from a woman aged 40 to 55 who had recovered from COVID-19. Specimen: PBMCs or T cells enriched from blood (not recorded which). In nucleotides, the CDR3 is TGCGCCAGCAGCTTGGGGACAGAGGCATCACCCCTCCACTTT. It is translated as CASSLGTEASPLHF.